The 12 T cell receptor beta chains presented below share a single source sample, sequenced in a study of CD8 T cells in ankylosing spondylitis. Study-wide results and caveats: A TCR beta motif of several highly homologous variants appeared characteristic of ankylosing spondylitis blood.

In TCRdb, the 5' RACE reads were re-called with MiXCR into one record per CDR3 protein. Of over 400,000 distinct CDR3 sequences detected, about 24% appear once; the ten largest clones hold under 0.9%. Which antigens these TCRs recognize remains unknown. Sequenced: blood, either unsorted or a sorted T cell fraction (not recorded which). These TCRs come from a male donor with ankylosing spondylitis.

The chain recombines TRBV5-1 with TRBJ2-3; 7 positions agree with TRBD2. This CDR3 has 16 amino acids. The V and J ends lost 0 bases and 3 bases, in that order; junction bases with no gene match: 7. CDR1 and CDR2 from the germline V gene are SGHRS and YFSETQ. CDR3 DNA sequence: TGCGCCAGCAGCTTGGAGATGGGCGGGAGTACAGATACGCAGTATTTT. Translating it yields CASSLEMGGSTDTQYF.

This chain joins TRBV20-1 and TRBJ1-5; D is uncertain. Trimming pared 0 bases from V and 1 base from J, leaving 7 bases between. CDR3 length equals 14 residues. Germline assignment: CDR1 DFQATT and CDR2 SNEGSKA (reference sequence). The CDR3 sequence is CSARDPMSNQPQHF. The CDR3 DNA follows: TGCAGTGCTAGAGATCCTATGAGCAATCAGCCCCAGCATTTT.

V usage is TRBV20-1 and J usage is TRBJ1-1; a weak D match, TRBD1 (6 bases). Trimming removed 5 bases at V and 1 base at J, with 11 bases between. Germline V gene lookup returns CDR1 DFQATT and CDR2 SNEGSKA (reference sequence). The CDR3 spans 13 residues. The CDR3 DNA is TGCAGTGCTCCCCGGGACAAGAACACTGAAGCTTTCTTT. The encoded protein is CSAPRDKNTEAFF.

The J gene is TRBJ2-1, the V gene TRBV20-1, with TRBD2 matching over 9 bases. V lost 6 bases to trimming and J lost 8 bases; unmatched junction nucleotides: 14. CDR3 length equals 15 residues. Germline lookup yields CDR1 DFQATT and CDR2 SNEGSKA (reference sequence). The CDR3 region is CSAGSGSTPRDEQFF. DNA of the CDR3: TGCAGTGCCGGTAGCGGGAGTACGCCTAGAGATGAGCAGTTCTTC.

This clonotype has more than one count but fewer than ten. This rearrangement joins TRBV5-1 to TRBJ2-7; TRBD2 agrees at 8 bases. V gave up 3 bases and J gave up 5 bases; unmatched junction bases: 10. Germline V lookup: CDR1 SGHRS, CDR2 YFSETQ. The CDR3 runs 15 residues. This chain's CDR3 is CASSYGTRSYDEQYF. CDR3 sequence (DNA): TGCGCCAGCAGCTACGGGACTAGGAGCTATGACGAGCAGTACTTC.

A few counts support this clonotype. The rearrangement links TRBV18 to TRBJ1-6; D might be TRBD1 (6 bases). CDR1 and CDR2 (germline): KGHSH, LQKENI. The CDR3 has 15 residues. V was clipped by 5 bases and J by 10 bases, with 18 bases between them. The DNA for the CDR3 is TGTGCCAGCTCATCTGAGACAGGCTTCGGGTCACCCCTCCACTTT. It specifies CASSSETGFGSPLHF.

The gene calls are TRBV18 and TRBJ2-1; 13 nucleotides match TRBD2. This CDR3 contains 18 residues. Germline loops: CDR1 KGHSH, CDR2 LQKENI. V was pared by 6 bases and J by 6 bases, with 14 bases of the junction left unmatched. The CDR3 sequence is CASSPQYGTSGIGNEQFF. The CDR3 DNA reads TGTGCCAGCTCGCCTCAATACGGGACTAGCGGGATCGGCAATGAGCAGTTCTTC. Variable domain in full (rest from reference TRBV18 and TRBJ2-1): NAGVMQNPRHLVRRRGQEARLRCSPMKGHSHVYWYRQLPEEGLKFMVYLQKENIIDESGMPKERFSAEFPKEGPSILRIQQVVRGDSAAYFCASSPQYGTSGIGNEQFFGPGTRLTVL.

The chain recombines TRBV7-9 with TRBJ1-1; 9 positions match TRBD1. CDR3 size: 15 residues. The trim removed 6 bases at V and 3 bases at J, leaving 8 bases unmatched. The V gene's germline CDR1 is SEHNR and CDR2 FQNEAQ (reference sequence). The CDR3 nucleotides read TGTGCCAGCAGGCGGACCGGGACAGGGCACACTGAAGCTTTCTTT. It is translated as CASRRTGTGHTEAFF.

This clonotype has just a few counts. The rearrangement joins TRBV28 to TRBJ2-7; 8 bases line up with TRBD2. Germline V lookup: CDR1 MDHEN, CDR2 SYDVKM. Unmatched junction bases numbered 6, after V lost 4 bases and J lost 1 base. The CDR3 consists of 15 residues. The CDR3 DNA sequence: TGTGCCAGCAGTTACAGCGGGAGAAAGTCCTACGAGCAGTACGTC. Amino acids: CASSYSGRKSYEQYV.

The gene calls are TRBV5-1 and TRBJ2-6; D is ambiguous. The V end was cut by 0 bases, the J end by 0 bases, with 19 bases between. The CDR3 is made up of 20 amino acids. Looked up from germline, CDR1 is SGHRS and CDR2 is YFSETQ. DNA for the CDR3: TGCGCCAGCAGCTTGGGGTTCCGCCGAGGTGACCCCTCTGGGGCCAACGTCCTGACTTTC. Translation: CASSLGFRRGDPSGANVLTF.

The rearrangement joins TRBV11-2 to TRBJ2-1; D remains ambiguous. Between the trimmed V and J ends, which lost 0 bases and 9 bases, there was a span of 6 bases. This CDR3 has 12 amino acids. Germline loops: CDR1 SGHAT, CDR2 FQNNGV. This CDR3 reads CASSLERTEQFF. The CDR3 bases are TGTGCCAGCAGCTTAGAGAGGACTGAGCAGTTCTTC.

Only one count was recorded for this clonotype. This chain links TRBV6-1 with TRBJ2-4, with 10 bases fitting TRBD2. This CDR3 is built from 15 residues. The V and J ends lost 4 bases and 0 bases, in that order; junction bases with no gene match: 0. From germline, CDR1 is MNHNS and CDR2 SASEGT. The CDR3 spells CASSGLAGAKNIQYF. CDR3 DNA sequence: TGTGCCAGCAGTGGACTAGCGGGAGCCAAAAACATTCAGTACTTC.